The clone carrying this TCR beta chain was observed many times. The CDR3 sequence is 18 residues long. The germline gives CDR1 LGHDT, CDR2 YNNKEL (reference sequence). Unmatched junction bases numbered 6, after V lost 0 bases and J lost 0 bases. MiXCR was run by TCRdb on the RT-PCR reads, yielding one entry per CDR3 protein. The sample includes approximately 720,000 distinct CDR3 sequences, 12% to 15% seen only once; the top ten take 3.6%. Input material: memory CD4+ T cells from blood. The receptor's source is a female donor in good health, serving as a healthy control. V is TRBV3-1 and J is TRBJ2-2; 8 bases fit TRBD1. CDR3 in DNA: TGTGCCAGCAGCCAAGAAGCCCTGACAGGGGCGAACACCGGGGAGCTGTTTTTT. Protein: CASSQEALTGANTGELFF.